A single sample is the source of the 27 T cell receptor beta chains below, sequenced in a study of identical twins. TCRdb itself ran the 5' RACE reads through MiXCR, one entry per CDR3 protein. The repertoire includes 1.5 million to 2 million distinct CDR3 sequences, under 35% of them detected once, and more than 0.25% sits in the top ten. Material: cord blood. The receptor set was obtained from a newborn girl in good health.

This chain joins TRBV20-1 and TRBJ2-2; D is unresolved. V lost 4 bases and J lost 0, with 12 bases in between. There are 15 residues in the CDR3. In germline, CDR1 is DFQATT, CDR2 SNEGSKA (reference sequence). The CDR3 region has the DNA TGCAGTGCTAAGAGTCTAGTTCCGAACACCGGGGAGCTGTTTTTT. This codes for CSAKSLVPNTGELFF.

In its sample, this clonotype was seen a few times. The chain employs TRBV18 and TRBJ2-4, with 12 nucleotides matching TRBD2. The germline gives CDR1 KGHSH, CDR2 LQKENI. The CDR3 is made up of 17 amino acids. J gave up 2 bases and V 0 bases, and 2 bases lay outside the gene matches. CDR3 nucleotides: TGTGCCAGCTCACCACCGACTAGCGGGAGAACCAAAAACATTCAGTACTTC. Translation: CASSPPTSGRTKNIQYF.

CDR3 coding DNA: TGCAGTGCTAGGAGTTCTATACACTACGAGCAGTACTTC. This encodes CSARSSIHYEQYF. The chain joins TRBV20-1 to TRBJ2-7; D gene unclear. CDR3 size: 13 residues. V dropped 3 bases and J dropped 3 bases, with 12 bases sitting between them. CDR1 DFQATT and CDR2 SNEGSKA come from the germline V gene (reference sequence).

The rearrangement links TRBV6-1 to TRBJ1-5; D gene uncertain. The CDR3 is 13 residues long. Germline CDR1 reads MNHNS; CDR2 reads SASEGT. V dropped 3 bases and J dropped 10 bases, with 13 bases sitting between them. CDR3 sequence: CASSDPGRLPQHF. CDR3 sequence (DNA): TGTGCCAGCAGTGACCCTGGTCGGTTACCCCAGCATTTT.

The rearrangement links TRBV9 to TRBJ2-5; 7 bases are shared with TRBD2. Trimming took 3 bases from V and 11 from J; bases not matched to a gene: 13. Germline V CDR1 and CDR2: SGDLS, YYNGEE. The CDR3 sequence is 14 residues long. The CDR3 region is CASSASSGNNEQYF. The CDR3 DNA sequence: TGTGCCAGCAGCGCGTCTAGCGGTAACAATGAGCAGTACTTC. The variable domain in full, with the rest retrieved from reference TRBV9 and TRBJ2-5, is DSGVTQTPKHLITATGQRVTLRCSPRSGDLSVYWYQQSLDQGLQFLIQYYNGEERAKGNILERFSAQQFPDLHSELNLSSLELGDSALYFCASSASSGNNEQYFGPGTRLLVL.

V and J are TRBV7-2 and TRBJ1-5, with D perhaps TRBD1 (6 bases). The CDR3 contains 15 residues. Trimming stripped 1 base from V and 5 bases from J, with 12 bases between. Germline CDR1 and CDR2: SGHTA and FQGNSA. DNA for the CDR3: TGTGCCAGCAGCTTAGTGGACAGTCCTTATCAGCCCCAGCATTTT. Its protein product is CASSLVDSPYQPQHF.

This clonotype showed up just a few times. The chain recombines TRBV20-1 with TRBJ2-5; no definite D call. Trimming took 5 bases from V and 3 from J, leaving 13 bases between them. The CDR3 is made up of 13 amino acids. The V gene's germline CDR1 is DFQATT and CDR2 SNEGSKA (reference sequence). The DNA for the CDR3 is TGCAGTGCTTTGGTGGGGTCCGAAGAGACCCAGTACTTC. It codes for CSALVGSEETQYF.

The chain employs TRBV9 and TRBJ2-3; 11 nucleotides agree with TRBD2. V shed 3 bases and J 6 bases; nucleotides not matched to a gene: 12. This CDR3 is built from 17 residues. Germline V CDR1 and CDR2: SGDLS, YYNGEE. CDR3 sequence (DNA): TGTGCCAGCAGCGCCAGTTTGACTAGCGGGAAAGGGGATACGCAGTATTTT. Translation gives CASSASLTSGKGDTQYF. The variable domain in full, completed from reference TRBV9 and TRBJ2-3, reads DSGVTQTPKHLITATGQRVTLRCSPRSGDLSVYWYQQSLDQGLQFLIQYYNGEERAKGNILERFSAQQFPDLHSELNLSSLELGDSALYFCASSASLTSGKGDTQYFGPGTRLTVL.

This clonotype was found a few times. This chain links TRBV6-1 with TRBJ1-4, with TRBD1 identical over 8 bases. Germline CDR1 is MNHNS and CDR2 is SASEGT. With V trimmed by 7 bases and J by 3 bases, 7 bases remained unmatched. The CDR3 contains 15 residues. The CDR3 protein is CASTEWDRPNEKLFF. The CDR3 region has the DNA TGTGCCAGCACCGAGTGGGACAGGCCTAATGAAAAACTGTTTTTT.

This clonotype appeared a few times. The genes are TRBV20-1 and TRBJ1-1, with D hard to call. CDR1 and CDR2 (germline): DFQATT, SNEGSKA (reference sequence). The CDR3 extends over 13 amino acids. V shed 4 bases and J shed 4 bases, with 13 bases lying between them. The CDR3 DNA reads as TGCAGTGCTACCCCTTTCTTCGGCACTGAAGCTTTCTTT. This gives the protein CSATPFFGTEAFF.

The table lists this clonotype with a few counts. The rearrangement links TRBV2 to TRBJ2-3; 12 nucleotides match TRBD2. Germline V CDR1 and CDR2: SNHLY, FYNNEI. This CDR3 is built from 15 residues. J gave up 4 bases and V 6 bases, and 5 bases lay outside the gene matches. CDR3 in DNA: TGTGCCAGCAGACTACTAGCGGGGGGTGCAGATACGCAGTATTTT. This encodes CASRLLAGGADTQYF.

The rearrangement links TRBV20-1 to TRBJ2-7; TRBD2 aligns across 7 bases. V lost 6 bases and J lost 4; bases outside the gene matches: 12. From germline, CDR1 is DFQATT and CDR2 SNEGSKA (reference sequence). The CDR3 totals 14 residues. The CDR3 protein is CSAHLERGTYEQYF. The CDR3 DNA sequence: TGCAGTGCCCACCTTGAGCGGGGCACTTACGAGCAGTACTTC.

This clonotype was observed a few times. The J gene is TRBJ1-5, the V gene TRBV20-1; D unclear. CDR3 length: 9 amino acids. Germline CDR1 is DFQATT and CDR2 is SNEGSKA (reference sequence). V lost 2 bases, J lost 15 bases, and 8 bases lay in between. CDR3 in DNA: TGCAGTGCTAGACGCCGGCCGCATTTT. Translation gives CSARRRPHF.

The chain recombines TRBV4-1 with TRBJ2-1; D possibly corresponds to TRBD2 (5 bases). CDR3 length: 15 residues. Trimming left V 5 bases short and J 6 bases short, with 17 bases between. Per germline, CDR1 MGHRA and CDR2 YSYEKL. CDR3 coding DNA: TGCGCCAGCAGCTCACGGGAAAGACGTTTCAATGAGCAGTTCTTC. Translated, it gives CASSSRERRFNEQFF.

This chain connects TRBV25-1 to TRBJ2-1; 10 nucleotides line up with TRBD2. Per germline, CDR1 MGHDK and CDR2 SYGVNS. V lost 1 base to trimming and J lost 4 bases; unmatched junction nucleotides: 13. The CDR3 extends over 19 amino acids. The CDR3: CASSEWEGDKRGGYNEQFF. Written as DNA, the CDR3 is TGTGCCAGCAGTGAATGGGAGGGGGATAAGCGGGGGGGTTACAATGAGCAGTTCTTC.

Here the CDR3 reads CASSPEREQYF. CDR3 nucleotide sequence: TGTGCCAGCTCACCGGAGCGGGAGCAGTACTTC. J is TRBJ2-7 and V is TRBV18, with TRBD2 as a possible D gene (5 bases). The V and J ends lost 3 bases and 7 bases respectively, with 7 bases between them. Germline V gene data show CDR1 as KGHSH and CDR2 as LQKENI. CDR3 length: 11 residues.

The CDR3 nucleotides are TGTGCCAGCCCTCGACAGGGACAGAACACTGAAGCTTTCTTT. Protein product: CASPRQGQNTEAFF. V gene TRBV27 combines with J gene TRBJ1-1, with 7 positions matching TRBD1. This CDR3 region has 14 residues. The germline V gene has CDR1 MNHEY and CDR2 SMNVEV (reference sequence). Trimming took 8 bases from V and 1 from J; bases not matched to a gene: 7.

In its sample, this clonotype was seen many times. The V gene is TRBV20-1, the J gene TRBJ2-3; D unclear. The CDR3 spans 13 residues. CDR1 is DFQATT and CDR2 is SNEGSKA in the germline V gene (reference sequence). The V and J ends lost 2 bases and 5 bases respectively, with 11 bases between them. CDR3 bases: TGCAGTGCTAGATGGGCGCAGAAAGATACGCAGTATTTT. It is translated as CSARWAQKDTQYF.

There are a few counts of this clonotype. V usage is TRBV6-1 and J usage is TRBJ1-2; tentative D call: TRBD1 (5 bases). The ends were cut back, 11 bases at V and 2 bases at J, with 12 bases in the middle. This CDR3 region has 12 residues. Germline V lookup: CDR1 MNHNS, CDR2 SASEGT. The CDR3: CAGRDGNYGYTF. The CDR3 coding sequence is TGTGCCGGCCGGGACGGAAACTATGGCTACACCTTC.

The rearrangement uses TRBV6-5 and TRBJ1-4; 8 nucleotides align to TRBD1. The CDR3 length is 12 residues. Unmatched junction bases numbered 1, after V lost 6 bases and J lost 7 bases. CDR1 MNHEY and CDR2 SVGAGI come from the germline V gene. CDR3 in DNA: TGTGCCAGCAGGGACAGGGTTGAAAAACTGTTTTTT. It translates to CASRDRVEKLFF.

The chain carries TRBV12-3 or TRBV12-4 and TRBJ2-3; TRBD1 matches 7 bases. The CDR3 has 15 residues. Trimming took 7 bases from V and 3 from J; bases not matched to a gene: 10. In DNA form, the CDR3 reads TGTGCCAGCATTCCAGGGGGTTCTAGAACAGATACGCAGTATTTT. The encoded protein is CASIPGGSRTDTQYF.

This clonotype came up many times. The rearrangement joins TRBV5-6 to TRBJ2-7, with 8 bases that match TRBD2. With 0 bases clipped from V and 5 bases from J, the junction kept 10 bases outside the gene matches. The CDR3 contains 16 residues. Germline V CDR1 and CDR2: SGHDT, YYEEEE. The CDR3 nucleotides are TGTGCCAGCAGCTTGGGCGGGACTAGGGTGTATAACGAGCAGTACTTC. Its protein is CASSLGGTRVYNEQYF.

This clonotype was observed a handful of times. V usage is TRBV20-1 and J usage is TRBJ2-7; D is undetermined. Trimming left V 3 bases short and J 5 bases short, with 17 bases between. CDR3 length equals 14 residues. Germline V gene sequence: CDR1 DFQATT, CDR2 SNEGSKA (reference sequence). The CDR3 here is CSASQTGSKDEQYF. The CDR3 coding sequence is TGCAGTGCTAGTCAGACCGGATCTAAGGACGAGCAGTACTTC.

This chain uses TRBV27 with TRBJ2-5; no clear D. V lost 2 bases and J 4 bases, leaving 5 bases between the germline ends. This CDR3 has 12 residues. CDR1 is MNHEY and CDR2 is SMNVEV in the germline V gene (reference sequence). In DNA form, the CDR3 reads TGTGCCAGCAGTTTAAAGGCAGAGACCCAGTACTTC. It encodes CASSLKAETQYF.

On this clonotype: Since no conserved phenylalanine or tryptophan closes the CDR3, a read error is the likely cause. The chain couples TRBV12-3 or TRBV12-4 to TRBJ2-1; 7 positions agree with TRBD2. This CDR3 is built from 16 residues. Unmatched junction bases numbered 10, after V lost 6 bases and J lost 2 bases. The CDR3 nucleotides are TGTGCCAGCAGCCTCCGGGCGGGAGCAGCCTACAATGAGCAGTTCTCC. Amino acids: CASSLRAGAAYNEQFS.

This chain connects TRBV5-1 to TRBJ2-5; D perhaps matches TRBD2 (5 bases). V lost 4 bases and J lost 2, with 15 bases in between. The CDR3 contains 15 residues. CDR1 is SGHRS and CDR2 is YFSETQ in the germline V gene. In DNA form, the CDR3 reads TGCGCCAGCAGCGCTATCACGGGAAGGCAAGAGACCCAGTACTTC. Encoded protein: CASSAITGRQETQYF.

The sample holds many counts of this clonotype. The rearrangement links TRBV18 to TRBJ2-3; 8 nucleotides match TRBD1. This CDR3 has 14 residues. J lost 1 base, V lost 8 bases, and 5 bases had no gene match. The germline V gene has CDR1 KGHSH and CDR2 LQKENI. CDR3 sequence (DNA): TGTGCCAGCAGCCCGACAGGGGGCACAGATACGCAGTATTTT. This codes for CASSPTGGTDTQYF. The variable domain in full, with the rest retrieved from reference TRBV18 and TRBJ2-3, is NAGVMQNPRHLVRRRGQEARLRCSPMKGHSHVYWYRQLPEEGLKFMVYLQKENIIDESGMPKERFSAEFPKEGPSILRIQQVVRGDSAAYFCASSPTGGTDTQYFGPGTRLTVL.